The entry that follows covers one T cell receptor (beta chain) sequence. What it binds is not known. CD4+ naive, central memory, regulatory and stem cell-like memory subsets were isolated by sorting on CD45RO/CCR7/CD25/CD127/CD95/CD27. The CDR3 is 13 residues long. From germline, CDR1 is SQVTM and CDR2 ANQGSEA. V lost 6 bases, J lost 9 bases, and 8 bases stayed unmatched. The data belong to a study of beta chain features in type 1 diabetes. General study results and limits: Since sequencing was performed on cDNA, cells with high TCR expression could be over-represented. A moderate, significant TCRB CDR3 shortening appeared in type 1 diabetes across four CD4+ subsets.

Since all of the isolated RNA was reverse transcribed, expressed TCRB transcripts were what got sequenced. Produced via immunoSEQ multiplex PCR; TCRdb's table is partial and in-frame only. The sample lists roughly 500,000 clones, 25% to 35% occurring once. The receptor's source is a man younger than 35 in good health. The specimen sequenced was naive CD4+ T cells from blood. V gene TRBV29-1 combines with J gene TRBJ2-3; 11 bases agree with TRBD2. CDR3 protein: CSVVAGGPGTQYF. The CDR3, as DNA: TGCAGCGTCGTAGCGGGAGGGCCAGGAACGCAGTATTTT.